Listed here are 20 T cell receptor beta chains from one sample, sequenced in a study of STAT3 mutations in large granular lymphocyte leukemia. Antigens of these TCRs are unknown. General study results and limits: At least one immunodominant TCR beta clonotype appeared in every T-cell large granular lymphocyte leukemia patient.

Profiled with immunoSEQ multiplex PCR; TCRdb holds only in-frame clones, not every one. The sample consists of 6,500 to 9,500 clones, around 75% of them appearing once. The source material was peripheral blood mononuclear cells. Source of these receptors: a woman in her 40s with T-cell large granular lymphocyte leukemia. Some clones in this sample may be carry-over from other donors' samples.

The chain carries TRBV18 and TRBJ1-2; 9 nucleotides match TRBD1. Germline V gene lookup returns CDR1 KGHSH and CDR2 LQKENI. CDR3 length: 14 residues. Losses at the gene ends were 4 bases for V and 5 bases for J; bases not matched to a gene: 5. Here the CDR3 DNA reads TGTGCCAGCTCACTACAGGGGGCCAGATATGGCTACACCTTC. Amino acids: CASSLQGARYGYTF.

This clone was counted once. V usage is TRBV6-5 and J usage is TRBJ1-2; perhaps TRBD1 as D (5 bases). There are 12 residues in the CDR3. The V end was cut by 7 bases, the J end by 8 bases, with 14 bases between. CDR1 is MNHEY, CDR2 SVGAGI, per germline. The CDR3 coding sequence is TGTGCCAGCATTGGGCAGGGCGGAGGCTACACCTTC. It codes for CASIGQGGGYTF.

The chain joins TRBV30 to TRBJ1-2; a weak D match, TRBD1 (6 bases). The CDR3 runs to 12 residues. Trimming cost V 1 base and J 8 bases, with 11 bases left between them. Looked up from germline, CDR1 is GTSNPN and CDR2 is SVGIG (reference sequence). DNA for the CDR3: TGTGCCTGGAGTGGGGGGCCCCGAGGCTACACCTTC. Protein: CAWSGGPRGYTF.

In DNA form, the CDR3 reads TGTGCCAGCTCATCACAGGACATTGCCGAGGGGCCCCAGCATTTT. Encoded protein: CASSSQDIAEGPQHF. This chain uses TRBV18 with TRBJ1-5; possibly TRBD1 for D (5 bases). Trimming cost V 5 bases and J 9 bases, with 20 bases left between them. CDR3 length: 15 residues. From germline, CDR1 is KGHSH and CDR2 LQKENI.

This clone occurred a few times. The chain recombines TRBV7-9 with TRBJ1-1; D is perhaps TRBD1 (6 bases). Germline V gives CDR1 SEHNR, CDR2 FQNEAQ (reference sequence). CDR3 length: 14 amino acids. Trimming pared 5 bases from V and 4 bases from J, leaving 14 bases between. This chain's CDR3 is CASSQQGTGTEAFF. In DNA, the CDR3 is TGTGCCAGCAGCCAACAGGGTACGGGCACTGAAGCTTTCTTT.

The chain combines TRBV7-8 with TRBJ2-7; unclear D gene. The CDR3 runs 14 residues. CDR1 and CDR2 from the germline V gene are SGHVS and FQNEAQ. Trimming removed 1 base at V and 0 bases at J, with 7 bases between. The chain's CDR3 is CASSLGSSSYEQYF. The CDR3, as DNA: TGTGCCAGCAGCTTAGGGTCCAGCTCCTACGAGCAGTACTTC.

V and J are TRBV27 and TRBJ1-2, with 7 bases identical to TRBD1. The V segment lost 5 bases and the J segment 5 bases; nucleotides outside the gene matches: 14. This CDR3 is built from 16 residues. Germline values: CDR1 MNHEY, CDR2 SMNVEV (reference sequence). CDR3 amino acids: CASSPGTALLRYGYTF. The CDR3 DNA reads as TGTGCCAGCAGTCCCGGGACAGCGCTCCTTAGATATGGCTACACCTTC.

The V and J genes are TRBV5-6 and TRBJ1-1; no reliable D call. Trimming removed 7 bases from V and 3 bases from J, with 10 bases in between. This CDR3 contains 12 residues. Per germline, CDR1 SGHDT and CDR2 YYEEEE. The CDR3 DNA follows: TGTGCCAGCCGACGATACTACACTGAAGCTTTCTTT. Residues: CASRRYYTEAFF.

The CDR3 reads CASSLGLYRPQPQHF. The CDR3 nucleotides are TGTGCCAGCAGCTTAGGGCTATACAGACCACAGCCCCAGCATTTT. The V and J genes are TRBV7-2 and TRBJ1-5; D unclear. This CDR3 is 15 amino acids long. Germline CDR1 SGHTA, CDR2 FQGNSA. V was clipped by 1 base and J by 7 bases, with 14 bases between them.

The rearrangement uses TRBV5-4 and TRBJ2-7; TRBD1 matches at 7 bases. Germline V CDR1 and CDR2: SGHNT, YYREEE (reference sequence). The V gene end was trimmed by 4 bases and the J gene end by 5 bases; junction bases not matched to a gene: 3. The CDR3 is made up of 12 amino acids. This chain's CDR3 is CASSPDRDEQYF. The CDR3 DNA reads TGTGCCAGCAGCCCCGACAGGGACGAGCAGTACTTC.

This rearrangement joins TRBV7-3 to TRBJ2-7; weak D call: TRBD2 (5 bases). This CDR3 contains 13 residues. Germline V CDR1 and CDR2: SGHTA, FQGTGA. V gave up 2 bases and J gave up 1 base, with 6 bases separating them. The CDR3 DNA sequence: TGTGCCAGCAGCTTATCGGGGTCCTACGAGCAGTACTTC. This gives the protein CASSLSGSYEQYF.

The rearrangement links TRBV6-5 to TRBJ2-7, with a tentative D call TRBD1 (5 bases). The CDR3 length is 13 residues. V lost 0 bases, J lost 3 bases, and 6 bases lay in between. CDR1 and CDR2 (germline): MNHEY, SVGAGI. The chain's CDR3 is CASSYSTVYEQYF. In nucleotides, the CDR3 is TGTGCCAGCAGTTACTCGACAGTCTACGAGCAGTACTTC.

This chain connects TRBV5-4 to TRBJ2-7; maybe TRBD2 (7 bases). Germline lookup yields CDR1 SGHNT and CDR2 YYREEE (reference sequence). This CDR3 has 15 residues. V lost 4 bases and J 3 bases, leaving 17 bases between the germline ends. CDR3 in amino acids: CASSPGALADYEQYF. The CDR3 nucleotides read TGTGCCAGCAGCCCGGGGGCCCTAGCGGACTACGAGCAGTACTTC.

The chain joins TRBV9 to TRBJ1-5; D remains unclear. The CDR3 sequence is 15 residues long. Trimming took off 3 bases at V and 7 bases at J, with 17 bases between the two ends. The germline gives CDR1 SGDLS, CDR2 YYNGEE. This chain's CDR3 is CASSETSRPGQPQHF. The CDR3 DNA is TGTGCCAGCAGCGAGACGAGTCGGCCTGGGCAGCCCCAGCATTTT.

This chain joins TRBV6-6 and TRBJ2-5; perhaps TRBD2 as D (5 bases). CDR3 size: 14 residues. The germline CDR1 and CDR2 sequences are MNHNY and SVGAGI (reference sequence). V shed 2 bases and J shed 5 bases, with 12 bases lying between them. The CDR3 sequence is CASSYPGVWETQYF. CDR3 bases: TGTGCCAGCAGTTACCCCGGGGTCTGGGAGACCCAGTACTTC.

The rearrangement links TRBV30 to TRBJ1-1; 9 bases agree with TRBD1. Germline V CDR1 and CDR2: GTSNPN, SVGIG (reference sequence). V was clipped by 3 bases and J by 5 bases; unmatched bases: 10. CDR3 length equals 15 residues. The CDR3: CAWRASQGAGTEAFF. CDR3 coding DNA: TGTGCCTGGAGGGCCTCACAGGGGGCAGGGACTGAAGCTTTCTTT.

A remark on this clone: At one end, the junction sequence differs from germline, possibly due to a read error. This chain connects TRBV7-7 to TRBJ2-1; D tentatively fits TRBD1 or TRBD2 (5 bases each). CDR1 and CDR2 from the germline V gene are SSHAT and FNYEAQ (reference sequence). This CDR3 has 13 amino acids. The CDR3 DNA is TGTGCTAGCAGACCTCCCGGGGCGCGTGAGCAGTTCTTC. This translates into CASRPPGAREQFF. The whole variable domain, filled in from reference TRBV7-7 and TRBJ2-1, reads GAGVSQSPRYKVTKRGQDVTLRCDPISSHATLYWYQQALGQGPEFLTYFNYEAQPDKSGLPSDRFSAERPEGSISTLTIQRTEQRDSAMYRCASRPPGAREQFFGPGTRLTVL.

The chain recombines TRBV7-2 with TRBJ1-4; D is unresolved. The germline V and J ends were trimmed by 6 bases and 0 bases, with 8 bases remaining between them. CDR1 and CDR2 (germline): SGHTA, FQGNSA. The CDR3 length is 14 residues. The DNA of the CDR3 is TGTGCCAGCAGTCACTCCGCAACTAATGAAAAACTGTTTTTT. Protein sequence: CASSHSATNEKLFF.

V is TRBV29-1 and J is TRBJ1-3; perhaps TRBD1 as D (5 bases). Germline CDR1 and CDR2: SQVTM and ANQGSEA. V lost 6 bases, J lost 4 bases, and 22 bases lay in between. The CDR3 extends over 16 amino acids. The DNA for the CDR3 is TGCAGCGTCTCTTTAGTCGGGCAGGGTCCCGGAAACACCATATATTTT. Translated: CSVSLVGQGPGNTIYF.

The rearrangement joins TRBV7-9 to TRBJ2-7; D not resolved. The CDR3 spans 14 residues. Germline assignment: CDR1 SEHNR and CDR2 FQNEAQ (reference sequence). V lost 2 bases and J lost 2, with 10 bases in between. Here the CDR3 reads CASSLPEGTYEQYF. DNA for the CDR3: TGTGCCAGCAGCTTACCCGAAGGGACCTACGAGCAGTACTTC.